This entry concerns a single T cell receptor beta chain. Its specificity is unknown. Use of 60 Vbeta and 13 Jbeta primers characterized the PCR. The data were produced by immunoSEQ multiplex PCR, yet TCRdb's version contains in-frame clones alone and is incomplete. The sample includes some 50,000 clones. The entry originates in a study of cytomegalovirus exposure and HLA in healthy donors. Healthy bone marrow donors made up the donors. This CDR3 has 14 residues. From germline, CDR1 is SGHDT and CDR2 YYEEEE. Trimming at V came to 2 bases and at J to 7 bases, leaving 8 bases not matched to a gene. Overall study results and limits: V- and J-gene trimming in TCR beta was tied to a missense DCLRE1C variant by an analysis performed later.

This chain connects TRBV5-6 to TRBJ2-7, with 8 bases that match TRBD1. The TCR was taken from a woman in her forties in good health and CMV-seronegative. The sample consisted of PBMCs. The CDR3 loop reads CASSFGTGDSEQYF. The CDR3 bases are TGTGCCAGCAGCTTCGGGACAGGAGACTCAGAGCAGTACTTC.